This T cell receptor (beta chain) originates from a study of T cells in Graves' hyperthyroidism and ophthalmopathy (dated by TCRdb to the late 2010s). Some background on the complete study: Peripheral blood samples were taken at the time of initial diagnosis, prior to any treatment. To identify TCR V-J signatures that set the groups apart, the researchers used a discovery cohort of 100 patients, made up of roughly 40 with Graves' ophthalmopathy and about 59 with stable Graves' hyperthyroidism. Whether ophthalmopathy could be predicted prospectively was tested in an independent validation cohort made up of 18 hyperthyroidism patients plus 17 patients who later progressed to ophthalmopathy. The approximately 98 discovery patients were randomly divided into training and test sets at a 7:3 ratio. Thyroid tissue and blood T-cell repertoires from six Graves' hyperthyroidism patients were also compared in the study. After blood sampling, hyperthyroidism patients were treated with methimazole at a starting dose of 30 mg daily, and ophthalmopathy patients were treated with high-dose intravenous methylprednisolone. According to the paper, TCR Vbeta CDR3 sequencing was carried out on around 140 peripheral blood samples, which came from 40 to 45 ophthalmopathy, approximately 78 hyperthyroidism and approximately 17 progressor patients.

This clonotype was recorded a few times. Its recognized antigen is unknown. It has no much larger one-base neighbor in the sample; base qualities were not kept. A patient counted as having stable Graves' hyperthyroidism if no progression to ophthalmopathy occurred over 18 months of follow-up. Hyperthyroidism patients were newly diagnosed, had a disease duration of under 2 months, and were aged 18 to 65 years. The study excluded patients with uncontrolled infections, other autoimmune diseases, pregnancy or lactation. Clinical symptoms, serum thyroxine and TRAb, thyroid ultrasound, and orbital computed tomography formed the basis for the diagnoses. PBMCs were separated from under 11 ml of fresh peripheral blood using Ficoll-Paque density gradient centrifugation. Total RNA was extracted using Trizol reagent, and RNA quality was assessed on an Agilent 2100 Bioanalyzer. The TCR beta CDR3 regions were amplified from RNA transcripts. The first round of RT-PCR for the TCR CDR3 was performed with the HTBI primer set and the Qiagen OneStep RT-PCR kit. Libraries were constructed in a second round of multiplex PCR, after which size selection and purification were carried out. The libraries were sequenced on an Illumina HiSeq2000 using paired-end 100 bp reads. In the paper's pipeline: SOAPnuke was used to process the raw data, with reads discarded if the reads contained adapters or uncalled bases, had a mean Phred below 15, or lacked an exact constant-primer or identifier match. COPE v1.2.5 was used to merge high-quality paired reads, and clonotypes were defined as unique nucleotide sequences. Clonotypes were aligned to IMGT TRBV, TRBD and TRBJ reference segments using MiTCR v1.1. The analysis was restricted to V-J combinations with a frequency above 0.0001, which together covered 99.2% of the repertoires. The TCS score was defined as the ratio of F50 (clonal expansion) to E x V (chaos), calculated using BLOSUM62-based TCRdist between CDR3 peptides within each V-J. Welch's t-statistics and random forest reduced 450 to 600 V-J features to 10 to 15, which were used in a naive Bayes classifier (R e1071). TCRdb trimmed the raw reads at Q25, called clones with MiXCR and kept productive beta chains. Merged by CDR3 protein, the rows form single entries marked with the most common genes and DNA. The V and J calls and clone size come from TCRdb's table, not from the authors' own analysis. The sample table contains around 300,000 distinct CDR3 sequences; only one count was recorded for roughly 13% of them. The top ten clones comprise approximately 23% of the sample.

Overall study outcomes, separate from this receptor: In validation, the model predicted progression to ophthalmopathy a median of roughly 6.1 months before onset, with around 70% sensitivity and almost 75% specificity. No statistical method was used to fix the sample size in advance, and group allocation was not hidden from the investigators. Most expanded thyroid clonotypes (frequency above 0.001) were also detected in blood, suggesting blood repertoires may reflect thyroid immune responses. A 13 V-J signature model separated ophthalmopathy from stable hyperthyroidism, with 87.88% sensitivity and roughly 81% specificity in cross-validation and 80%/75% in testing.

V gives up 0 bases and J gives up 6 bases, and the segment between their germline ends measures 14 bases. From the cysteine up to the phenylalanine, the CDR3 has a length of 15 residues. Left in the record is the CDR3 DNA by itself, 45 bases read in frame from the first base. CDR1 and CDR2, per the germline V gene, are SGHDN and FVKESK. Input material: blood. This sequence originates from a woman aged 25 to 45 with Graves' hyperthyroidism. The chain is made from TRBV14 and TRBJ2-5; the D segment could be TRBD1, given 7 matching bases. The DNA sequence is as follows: TGTGCCAGCAGCCAAGAGCGGGACAGACCTCAGACCCAGTACTTC. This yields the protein CASSQERDRPQTQYF.